This TCR beta chain was identified in a study of blood T cells in healthy people across ages. Looking at the study overall: In model experiments, template switching was able to capture about one barcoded beta molecule for every two T cells that were present. Whole-study findings and limits: Unsorted PBMC input precluded a conclusive naive versus antigen-experienced comparison.

Together with a sample-barcoded 5' primer, a J-beta primer mix was included in a second PCR lasting about 6 to 11 cycles. The yield of each sample was at least 2.5 million CDR3-containing paired-end reads. Each CDR3 protein gets one entry after TCRdb re-called the 5' RACE reads with MiXCR. Among fewer than 800,000 distinct CDR3 sequences, approximately 29% were seen once, and the ten largest hold just over 15%. Worth noting for this clonotype: Its specificity is not known.

The sequencing input was blood. The TCR was taken from a woman of 80 years or more in good health.

The CDR3 DNA sequence: TGTGCCAGCAGCCCCTCTGGGGCTAACACCGGGGAGCTGTTTTTT. Amino acid sequence: CASSPSGANTGELFF. The gene calls are TRBV5-5 and TRBJ2-2; tentatively, D is TRBD1 (5 bases). Looked up from germline, CDR1 is SGHKS and CDR2 is YYEKEE (reference sequence). V was pared by 4 bases and J by 2 bases, with 12 bases between. The CDR3 length is 15 residues. Based on the CDR3 plus reference TRBV5-5 and TRBJ2-2, the full variable domain is DAGVTQSPTHLIKTRGQQVTLRCSPISGHKSVSWYQQVLGQGPQFIFQYYEKEERGRGNFPDRFSARQFPNYSSELNVNALLLGDSALYLCASSPSGANTGELFFGEGSRLTVL.